Sequencing of this T cell receptor (beta chain) was carried out in a study of cytomegalovirus exposure and HLA in healthy donors. Across the whole study: Earlier, 110 million or so unique TCR beta sequences were recovered from approximately 180 million T cells by an analysis.

This clone was detected once. What it binds is not known. Overall study results and limits: Fewer N-insertions than the roughly 670-donor mean were reportedly shown by an Asian-associated ancestry cluster in a later analysis. For most TCR beta V segments, an earlier analysis put the productive rate at about 87% or about 30% of the time. A missense variant in DCLRE1C was later tied to TCR beta V- and J-gene trimming.

PCR primers comprised 60 Vbeta and 13 Jbeta primers. The repertoire was sequenced with immunoSEQ multiplex PCR; TCRdb's copy has only in-frame clones and lacks some. Of under 200,000 clones in the sample, roughly four fifths were seen once. Germline CDR1 is MDHEN and CDR2 is SYDVKM. Unmatched junction bases numbered 8, after V lost 5 bases and J lost 4 bases. The CDR3 contains 15 residues. The sequenced material came from PBMCs. The TCR sequence derives from a woman between 18 and 29 years old in good health and CMV-seronegative. V usage is TRBV28 and J usage is TRBJ2-3, with 8 bases aligning to TRBD1. DNA for the CDR3: TGTGCCAGCAGTCCGTCGGACAGGGTGGCAGATACGCAGTATTTT. Encoded protein: CASSPSDRVADTQYF. The whole variable domain, remainder taken from reference TRBV28 and TRBJ2-3, is DVKVTQSSRYLVKRTGEKVFLECVQDMDHENMFWYRQDPGLGLRLIYFSYDVKMKEKGDIPEGYSVSREKKERFSLILESASTNQTSMYLCASSPSDRVADTQYFGPGTRLTVL.